This T cell receptor (beta chain) emerged from a study of neurological immune-mediated disorders. MiXCR, run by TCRdb on the 5' RACE reads, gives a single entry per CDR3 protein. Here the sample spans 93,000 or so distinct CDR3 sequences, approximately 11% being singletons. The time point was: longitudinal time-point 3. The CDR3 sequence is 13 residues long. Trimming cost V 4 bases and J 2 bases, with 7 bases left between them. The germline CDR1 and CDR2 sequences are SGHRS and YFSETQ. This clonotype was observed many times. Its antigen is not identified. Points from the study as a whole: The greatest TCR clonal expansion appeared in HTLV-1-associated myelopathy and the smallest, falling below healthy controls, in multiple sclerosis. No expanded-clone CDR3 amino acid sequence recurred across subjects, suggesting private TCR-beta repertoires.

The chain joins TRBV5-1 to TRBJ2-1; D is undetermined. The clonotype was recovered from a female donor with HTLV-1-associated myelopathy (HAM/TSP). The sample comprised PBMCs. The CDR3, as DNA: TGCGCCAGCAGCCAGCCCCCCTACAATGAGCAGTTCTTC. Its protein product is CASSQPPYNEQFF.